The 10 T cell receptor beta chains below come from one sample, sequenced in a study of early T cells in non-severe SARS-CoV-2 infection. TCRdb redid the calling of the 5' RACE reads with MiXCR, one entry per CDR3 protein. The profile shows tens of thousands of distinct CDR3 sequences, 12% of them singletons. Sequenced: whole blood. The receptors derive from an adult who was a healthcare worker with PCR-confirmed SARS-CoV-2 infection or an uninfected control (not recorded which).

The sample holds a few counts of this clonotype. CDR3 DNA sequence: TGCAGTGCTGGGGGGAAAACGCTAGCGGGCTACCTCTCCTACGAGCAGTACTTC. As protein: CSAGGKTLAGYLSYEQYF. The chain uses TRBV20-1 and TRBJ2-7, with 8 bases fitting TRBD2. Trimming took 5 bases from V and 0 from J; bases not matched to a gene: 18. Germline CDR1 DFQATT, CDR2 SNEGSKA (reference sequence). The CDR3 totals 18 residues.

This clonotype was seen repeatedly, ten times or more. The J gene is TRBJ2-4, the V gene TRBV11-3, with D possibly TRBD1 on 5 matching bases. Germline assignment: CDR1 SGHNT and CDR2 YENEEA. The CDR3 consists of 13 residues. Trimming shortened V by 6 bases and J by 4 bases, and 10 bases separated the two germline ends. This CDR3 is CASSSRQKNIQYF. CDR3 bases: TGTGCCAGCAGTTCTCGACAGAAAAACATTCAGTACTTC.

This clonotype was seen repeatedly, ten times or more. The gene calls are TRBV24-1 and TRBJ2-7; 10 bases are a match to TRBD2. Per the germline V gene, CDR1 is KGHDR and CDR2 is SFDVKD. This CDR3 is built from 15 residues. J lost 0 bases, V lost 5 bases, and 3 bases had no gene match. The CDR3 loop reads CATSASGSTSYEQYF. The CDR3 bases are TGTGCCACCAGTGCTAGCGGGAGTACCTCCTACGAGCAGTACTTC.

Regarding this clonotype: A much larger clone sits a single nucleotide away, making a read error possible. The V call is TRBV3-1, the J call TRBJ2-7; possible D gene TRBD1, 6 bases. The CDR3 is 11 amino acids. V was clipped by 2 bases and J by 9 bases, with 8 bases between them. The germline V gene encodes CDR1 LGHDT and CDR2 YNNKEL (reference sequence). Written as DNA, the CDR3 is TGTGCCAGCAGCCAAAGAGGGGGGCAGTACTTC. Translation: CASSQRGGQYF.

In this sample, this clonotype turned up once. This rearrangement joins TRBV5-1 to TRBJ2-4, with 8 bases that match TRBD1. Germline V gene sequence: CDR1 SGHRS, CDR2 YFSETQ. This CDR3 is 15 amino acids long. Losses at the gene ends were 4 bases for V and 7 bases for J; bases not matched to a gene: 10. CDR3 in amino acids: CASSQRQGLGNIQYF. In DNA, the CDR3 is TGCGCCAGCAGCCAACGACAGGGGCTGGGGAACATTCAGTACTTC.

This clonotype was counted many times. This chain joins TRBV6-1 and TRBJ1-5, with 7 bases aligning to TRBD1. The V gene end was trimmed by 5 bases and the J gene end by 7 bases; junction bases not matched to a gene: 11. CDR1 and CDR2 (germline): MNHNS, SASEGT. The length of the CDR3 is 15 residues. CDR3 residues: CASSPRDSWLQPQHF. The CDR3 coding sequence is TGTGCCAGCAGTCCCCGGGACAGTTGGCTGCAGCCCCAGCATTTT.

A few counts support this clonotype. The chain links TRBV12-5 to TRBJ1-6; D ambiguous. Per germline, CDR1 LGHNT and CDR2 FRNRAP. The CDR3 has 12 residues. V lost 0 bases to trimming and J lost 8 bases, with 2 bases between them. In DNA, the CDR3 is TGTGCTAGTGGTTTGGTATATTCACCCCTCCACTTT. Translated, it gives CASGLVYSPLHF.

This clonotype was seen more than once but under ten times. The chain couples TRBV28 to TRBJ1-5; maybe TRBD1 (5 bases). Germline V CDR1 and CDR2: MDHEN, SYDVKM. There are 15 residues in the CDR3. Trimming removed 6 bases at V and 2 bases at J, with 14 bases between. The CDR3 loop is CASSLQVAGNQPQHF. The CDR3 DNA sequence: TGTGCCAGCAGCCTACAGGTTGCGGGCAATCAGCCCCAGCATTTT.

This chain links TRBV6-5 with TRBJ1-2; 7 bases map to TRBD1. The CDR3 is made up of 15 amino acids. V trimming: 4 bases; J trimming: 0 bases; junction bases outside the gene matches: 5. Germline-derived CDR1 and CDR2 are MNHEY and SVGAGI. DNA for the CDR3: TGTGCCAGCAGTTTGGGACAGATGACTAACTATGGCTACACCTTC. This sequence encodes CASSLGQMTNYGYTF.

This clonotype was detected ten times or more. The rearrangement joins TRBV18 to TRBJ2-3, with D perhaps given as TRBD1 or TRBD2 (5 bases each). The CDR3 length is 15 residues. V lost 0 bases, J lost 1 base, and 8 bases lay in between. The V gene's germline CDR1 is KGHSH and CDR2 LQKENI. The CDR3 protein is CASSPPRGGTDTQYF. The DNA for the CDR3 is TGTGCCAGCTCACCACCAAGGGGAGGCACAGATACGCAGTATTTT.